This T cell receptor (beta chain) was recorded in a study of T-cell memory formation after mild COVID-19. Study-level information: The study found TCR clusters largely donor specific.

This clonotype has just a few counts. Each CDR3 protein gets one entry after TCRdb re-called the 5' RACE reads with MiXCR. The sample has 400,000 or so distinct CDR3 sequences, around a fifth seen once; the top ten hold around an eighth. CDR3 size: 17 residues. The ends were cut back, 0 bases at V and 7 bases at J, with 20 bases in the middle. Germline values: CDR1 SGHRS, CDR2 YFSETQ. The chain links TRBV5-1 to TRBJ2-1; D may match TRBD1 or TRBD2 (5 bases each). Input material: PBMCs or a T cell subset sorted from them (not recorded which). The sequence was collected from an adult woman who had mild COVID-19 (a few samples of this study predate the infection). Cell type and time point are not known. The CDR3 spells CASSLEVLRGRLNEQFF. The CDR3 DNA reads as TGCGCCAGCAGCTTGGAAGTCTTGAGGGGCCGGTTGAATGAGCAGTTCTTC. Full variable domain (outside the CDR3, taken from reference TRBV5-1 and TRBJ2-1): KAGVTQTPRYLIKTRGQQVTLSCSPISGHRSVSWYQQTPGQGLQFLFEYFSETQRNKGNFPGRFSGRQFSNSRSEMNVSTLELGDSALYLCASSLEVLRGRLNEQFFGPGTRLTVL.